These T cell receptor beta chains were read from a single sample in a study of shared clonotypes between healthy human individuals. Assay: immunoSEQ multiplex PCR; the TCRdb copy retains only in-frame clones and omits some. This repertoire shows approximately 940,000 clones, 76% found once; its top ten account for over 1.3%. Sequencing was carried out using memory CD4+ T cells sorted from blood. The receptors stem from a young man in good health. The CDR3 runs from the conserved cysteine through the conserved F or W. Each record gives: CDR3 protein, CDR3 DNA, V gene, J gene, clone size, D gene. The D gene is left open where the match is weak. Some rows mark clone size as missing; the rest say once, few, many or name a class of expanded clone.

CASQGNRGGEQYF	TGTGCCAGCCAGGGAAACAGGGGGGGTGAGCAGTACTTC	TRBV6-5	TRBJ2-7	NA	NA
CASNEGAARGQETQYF	TGTGCCAGCAACGAGGGGGCAGCCAGGGGCCAAGAGACCCAGTACTTC	TRBV25-1	TRBJ2-5	once	TRBD1
CASSMTGQPTGSNQPQHF	TGTGCCAGCAGTATGACCGGACAGCCTACTGGGAGCAATCAGCCCCAGCATTTT	TRBV2	TRBJ1-5	NA	NA
CASSPFSTSSPLHF	TGTGCCAGCAGCCCGTTCTCAACCTCTTCACCCCTCCACTTT	TRBV7-9	TRBJ1-6	NA	NA
CASRGNRGHGYTF	TGTGCCAGCAGGGGCAACAGGGGCCATGGCTACACCTTC	TRBV6-1	TRBJ1-2	NA	TRBD1
CASSLKTGNEQYF	TGTGCCAGCAGCTTAAAGACGGGGAACGAGCAGTACTTC	TRBV7-3	TRBJ2-7	NA	NA
CASAGDWGGNTIYF	TGTGCCAGCGCTGGTGATTGGGGCGGAAACACCATATATTTT	TRBV28	TRBJ1-3	NA	NA
CASSEMGQGNTEAFF	TGTGCCAGCAGTGAAATGGGACAGGGGAACACTGAAGCTTTCTTT	TRBV6-1	TRBJ1-1	few	TRBD1
CASSTPGQGVGDSYNEQFF	TGTGCCAGTAGTACTCCGGGACAGGGCGTGGGGGACTCCTACAATGAGCAGTTCTTC	TRBV19	TRBJ2-1	NA	TRBD1
CASSQDPGGISYEQYF	TGCGCCAGCAGCCAAGATCCAGGGGGCATCTCCTACGAGCAGTACTTC	TRBV4-1	TRBJ2-7	NA	TRBD1
CASSQASVSYNEQFF	TGCGCCAGCAGCCAAGCATCAGTATCCTACAATGAGCAGTTCTTC	TRBV4-1	TRBJ2-1	NA	NA
CASSPLPQQAEAFF	TGTGCCAGCAGCCCCCTCCCCCAACAGGCTGAAGCTTTCTTT	TRBV11-2	TRBJ1-1	NA	NA
CASSESPRETQYF	TGCGCCAGCAGTGAGTCACCCAGGGAGACCCAGTACTTC	TRBV10-1	TRBJ2-5	NA	NA
CSVRPGGSGNTIYF	TGCAGCGTGCGGCCGGGGGGGTCTGGAAACACCATATATTTT	TRBV29-1	TRBJ1-3	NA	NA
CASSEIGGGQGVYNEQFF	TGTGCCAGCAGTGAAATAGGTGGGGGACAGGGGGTTTACAATGAGCAGTTCTTC	TRBV6-1	TRBJ2-1	NA	TRBD1
CASSIDWTGRTGELFF	TGTGCCAGTAGTATAGATTGGACAGGAAGGACCGGGGAGCTGTTTTTT	TRBV19	TRBJ2-2	NA	TRBD1
CAWSPGASGNTIYF	TGTGCCTGGAGCCCAGGGGCCTCTGGAAACACCATATATTTT	TRBV30	TRBJ1-3	NA	NA
CSVRQGEGTGELFF	TGCAGCGTTCGACAGGGAGAAGGTACCGGGGAGCTGTTTTTT	TRBV29-1	TRBJ2-2	NA	TRBD1
CASSLGTSGRGYEQYF	TGTGCCAGCAGCTTGGGAACTAGCGGGAGGGGCTACGAGCAGTACTTC	TRBV5-4	TRBJ2-7	NA	TRBD2
CASSARGFTDTQYF	TGTGCCTCTAGCGCTAGGGGGTTCACAGATACGCAGTATTTT	TRBV7-2	TRBJ2-3	NA	NA
CASSLAGGNNEQFF	TGTGCCAGCAGCTTGGCGGGAGGAAACAATGAGCAGTTCTTC	TRBV5-6	TRBJ2-1	NA	TRBD2
CAWSRNTQYF	TGTGCCTGGAGCAGGAATACGCAGTATTTT	TRBV30	TRBJ2-3	NA	NA